This section outlines one TCR beta chain sequence together with its context. Its target is not known. These data come from a study of T-cell reconstitution after alpha-beta-depleted transplantation in children. Whole-study results and caveats: The study reportedly traced alpha-beta T cells about two months after transplant to several hundred expanded graft clones. T-cell counts and diversity at one year post-transplant came mainly from newly produced T cells.

Unique molecular identifiers were used to barcode this TCRbeta library. TCRdb independently ran MiXCR on the PCR reads; one entry per CDR3 protein. The repertoire includes 77,000 or so distinct CDR3 sequences, roughly 18% of them detected once, and approximately 55% sits in the top ten. The CDR3 spans 15 residues. The germline V and J ends were trimmed by 6 bases and 0 bases, with 8 bases remaining between them. Germline V gene data show CDR1 as KGHDR and CDR2 as SFDVKD. The sequence was obtained from a male patient between 2 and 15 years old who had a stem cell transplant for acute lymphoblastic leukemia, so the T cells may come from the graft donor. This chain links TRBV24-1 with TRBJ2-6; no clear D. The input for sequencing was PBMCs, mostly from graft donor cells, taken 360 days after TCRalphabeta/CD19-depleted stem cell transplant. The CDR3 nucleotides read TGTGCCACCAGTACCGGCATCTCTGGGGCCAACGTCCTGACTTTC. This sequence encodes CATSTGISGANVLTF.